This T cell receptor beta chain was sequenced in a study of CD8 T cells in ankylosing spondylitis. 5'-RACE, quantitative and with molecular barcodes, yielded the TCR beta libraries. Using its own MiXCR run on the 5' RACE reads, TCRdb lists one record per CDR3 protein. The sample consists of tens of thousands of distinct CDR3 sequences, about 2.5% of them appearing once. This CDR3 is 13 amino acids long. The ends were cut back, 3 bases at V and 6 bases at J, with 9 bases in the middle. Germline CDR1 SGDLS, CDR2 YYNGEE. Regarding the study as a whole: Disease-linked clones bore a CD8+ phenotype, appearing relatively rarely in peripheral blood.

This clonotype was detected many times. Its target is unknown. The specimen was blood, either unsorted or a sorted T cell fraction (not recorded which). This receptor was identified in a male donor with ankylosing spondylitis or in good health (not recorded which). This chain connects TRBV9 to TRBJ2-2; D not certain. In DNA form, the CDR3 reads TGTGCCAGCAGCGAGTCCCCAGCCGGGGAGCTGTTTTTT. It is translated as CASSESPAGELFF. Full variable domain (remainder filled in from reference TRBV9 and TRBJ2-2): DSGVTQTPKHLITATGQRVTLRCSPRSGDLSVYWYQQSLDQGLQFLIQYYNGEERAKGNILERFSAQQFPDLHSELNLSSLELGDSALYFCASSESPAGELFFGEGSRLTVL.